This T cell receptor beta chain came from a study of CXCR3-negative and CXCR3-positive naive CD8 T cells. Worth noting for this clonotype: Its target is not known.

Naive CD8+ T cells were CD45RO-CCR7+CD27+CD95-. Each TRB cDNA library was prepared by 5' RACE (with UMI labels). TCRdb processed the 5' RACE reads again and assigns one entry to each CDR3 protein, with no DNA. The sample table includes 6,900 or so distinct CDR3 sequences. The study, taken as a whole, reports: Researchers report that CXCR3-positive naive cells carry more hydrophobic TRB CDR3s than CXCR3-negative naive cells. Comparably high diversity was seen in both naive subsets, and much lower diversity in memory CD8+ cells.

The specimen sequenced was naive CXCR3+ CD8+ T cells from blood. This sample's subset: CD45RO-CCR7+CD27+CD95- naive CD8+ T cells expressing CXCR3 (TNR3+). The TCR originated in a human donor in good health. Some clones in this sample may be carry-over from other donors' samples.

CDR3 residues: CTSSGRQGDTQYF. The gene calls are TRBV2 and TRBJ2-3; TCRdb's D gene call, TRBD1, goes unchecked for lack of DNA. This CDR3 comprises 13 residues. CDR1 and CDR2 (germline): SNHLY, FYNNEI.